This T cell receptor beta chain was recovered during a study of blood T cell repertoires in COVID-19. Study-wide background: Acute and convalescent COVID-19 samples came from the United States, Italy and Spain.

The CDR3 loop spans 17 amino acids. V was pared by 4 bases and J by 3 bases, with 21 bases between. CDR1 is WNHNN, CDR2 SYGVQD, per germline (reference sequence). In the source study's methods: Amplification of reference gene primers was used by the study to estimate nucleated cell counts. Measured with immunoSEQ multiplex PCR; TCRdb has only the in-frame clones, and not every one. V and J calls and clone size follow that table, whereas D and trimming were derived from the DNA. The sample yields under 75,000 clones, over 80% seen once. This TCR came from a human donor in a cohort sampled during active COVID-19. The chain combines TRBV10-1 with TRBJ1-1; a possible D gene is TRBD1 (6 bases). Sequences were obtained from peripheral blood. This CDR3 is CASSVVRGGKWDTEAFF. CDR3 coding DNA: TGCGCCAGCAGTGTGGTGAGGGGGGGTAAATGGGACACTGAAGCTTTCTTT.